The T cell receptor (beta chain) described here comes from a study of blood T cells in healthy people across ages (dated by TCRdb to between 2015 and 2017). Regarding the study in general: In model experiments, template switching captured roughly one uniquely barcoded TCR beta cDNA molecule for every two T cells. Age-related changes in TCR beta repertoire diversity were measured in the study by deep sequencing normalized with unique cDNA molecular identifiers. Four age groups were formed from the donors: young (average approximately 15 years), middle-aged (around 37), aged (roughly 56) and long-lived (roughly 81). To avoid experimental bias, donors of different ages were distributed randomly across sequencing lanes. The study analyzed two additional independent replicas of 1 million unique cDNA reads from the same blood draw for two donors, one aged 18 to 30 and one aged 80 or older. General study outcomes and caveats: Estimates of total diversity based on one million sequenced T cells were regarded as lower bounds and as underestimates. Observed TCR beta diversity per million T cells fell roughly linearly with age, and a significant reduction was already apparent by age about 36. Observed TCR beta diversity correlated strongly with the percentage of naive T cells measured by flow cytometry. Compared with the aged group, the long-lived group had more naive CD4+ T cells, fewer expanded clones and increased TCR diversity, a pattern suggesting age selection. Since profiling was done on bulk unsorted PBMCs, naive and antigen-experienced compartments could not be conclusively compared. Because the CMV infection status of the donors was unknown, age-related changes in expanded clonotypes may potentially have been confounded.

Concerning this clonotype itself: Its antigen is unknown. At one of its ends the junction is not consistent with the germline gene, which may arise from a read error.

The CDR3 starts with the cysteine, ends with the phenylalanine, and has 12 residues. Only the CDR3 portion is preserved as DNA: 36 bases, with reading frame beginning at the first base. Via the germline V gene, CDR1 is SQVTM and CDR2 ANQGSEA. Systemically healthy Caucasian individuals from Russia, over 30 in total and aged 6 to 90 years, were included as donors. Roughly 11 milliliters of peripheral blood were drawn from each donor into EDTA-treated Vacutainer tubes. Ficoll-Paque density-gradient centrifugation was used to isolate PBMCs, with at least 6.5 million obtained per sample. Total RNA was extracted from PBMCs with Trizol reagent, with at least 6 micrograms obtained per sample. The percentages of naive CD45RAhigh/CD27high T cells were determined by flow cytometry on a PBMC aliquot from every donor. The protocol used for the library was 5' RACE. Instrument on record: Illumina HiSeq 2500. A second roughly 7 to 11 cycle PCR used a sample-barcoded 5' primer and a J-beta primer mix. Each TCR beta cDNA molecule received a unique molecular identifier from a template-switch 5' adaptor carrying 12 random nucleotides. Each sample yielded at least 2.5 million CDR3-containing paired-end reads. First-strand cDNA synthesis was performed from all RNA using the Mint cDNA synthesis kit, with priming by a TRBC-specific oligonucleotide. All cDNA was treated with uracil-DNA glycosylase and then went through a first 18-cycle PCR with the universal primers M1SS and BC2_uni_R. Regarding the original processing steps: Each sample was normalized by randomly selecting 1 million high-quality reads, each carrying a distinct molecular identifier. Instead of being binned into consensus sequences, reads that shared molecular identifiers were thrown out. MiTCR, set to a Q25 quality threshold and the strictest error-elimination algorithm, was used for CDR3 identification, clonotype clustering and error correction. A nonparametric unseen species model with Euler transformation was used to estimate a lower bound on total TCR beta diversity. The raw public reads went through TCRdb reprocessing: fastp at Q25, MiXCR clone calling, in-frame beta chains kept. Records with the same CDR3 protein are collapsed into one entry carrying the most frequent genes and DNA. The V and J calls and clone size come from TCRdb's table, not from the authors' own analysis. For this sample there are 1.5 million to 2 million distinct CDR3 sequences; roughly 27% appear just once. The ten biggest clones cover about 7.7% of the sample.

Material: blood. The sequence derives from a woman aged 25-40 years in good health. This chain is built from TRBV29-1 and TRBJ2-7; the D gene may be TRBD1 or TRBD2, since each aligns over 5 bases. The DNA reads as follows: TGCAACGTTGTCGGGACCTCCTACGAGCAGTACTTC. This is translated as CNVVGTSYEQYF.